Below, 2 T cell receptor beta chains from the same sample are listed, as sequenced in a study of cytomegalovirus exposure and HLA in healthy donors. Primers for the PCR totalled 60 Vbeta and 13 Jbeta. The table came from immunoSEQ multiplex PCR; TCRdb's copy has only in-frame clones and leaves some out. The sample shows some 150,000 clones, around 73% of them seen only once. The sequenced material came from PBMCs. All receptors derive from a male donor in good health and CMV-seronegative.

This clone was observed a few times. This chain uses TRBV6-5 with TRBJ2-5, with D hard to call. V lost 2 bases and J 2 bases, leaving 6 bases between the germline ends. The CDR3 covers 13 residues. In germline, CDR1 is MNHEY, CDR2 SVGAGI. The CDR3 spells CASSYGQQETQYF. The CDR3 DNA reads TGTGCCAGCAGTTACGGGCAGCAAGAGACCCAGTACTTC.

This sequence joins TRBV6-5 and TRBJ1-4, with D uncertain. The ends were cut back, 4 bases at V and 7 bases at J, with 13 bases in the middle. The CDR3 covers 14 residues. From germline, CDR1 is MNHEY and CDR2 SVGAGI. The CDR3 DNA is TGTGCCAGCAGTTTGGCCGGGGTGGGTGAAAAACTGTTTTTT. This codes for CASSLAGVGEKLFF.